A single sample is the source of the 30 T cell receptor beta chains below, sequenced in a study of blood T cell repertoires in COVID-19. Generated by immunoSEQ multiplex PCR, the TCRdb table keeps only in-frame clones and is missing some. The table shows 120,000 or so clones, with around 89% occurring only once. Sample: peripheral blood. These receptors all come from a woman between 50 and 59 years old with acute or convalescent COVID-19.

The rearrangement links TRBV20-1 to TRBJ2-7, with TRBD2 matching over 14 bases. Trimming took 3 bases from V and 5 from J; bases not matched to a gene: 12. Germline CDR1 DFQATT, CDR2 SNEGSKA (reference sequence). The CDR3 covers 17 residues. The CDR3 region is CSASKTSGRAEVDEQYF. The CDR3 DNA is TGCAGTGCTAGTAAGACTAGCGGGAGGGCCGAGGTAGACGAGCAGTACTTC.

The V and J genes are TRBV30 and TRBJ2-7, with D maybe TRBD2 (5 bases). V lost 1 base and J 2 bases, leaving 12 bases between the germline ends. Germline V gene lookup returns CDR1 GTSNPN and CDR2 SVGIG (reference sequence). CDR3 size: 14 residues. This chain's CDR3 is CAWSAPEGPYEQYF. The DNA for the CDR3 is TGTGCCTGGAGTGCCCCCGAGGGTCCCTACGAGCAGTACTTC.

The J gene is TRBJ2-5, the V gene TRBV3-1 (or the pseudogene TRBV3-2), with 8 nucleotides matching TRBD2. The CDR3 is made up of 15 amino acids. J gave up 4 bases and V 1 base, and 5 bases lay outside the gene matches. The germline V gene has CDR1 LGHDT and CDR2 YNNKEL (reference sequence). The CDR3, as DNA: TGTGCCAGCAGCCAAGGGACTAGCTTTGGAGAGACCCAGTACTTC. Amino acid sequence: CASSQGTSFGETQYF.

The chain combines TRBV24-1 with TRBJ2-5; TRBD2 agrees at 9 bases. Germline assignment: CDR1 KGHDR and CDR2 SFDVKD. The CDR3 has 12 residues. Germline trimming cut 6 bases from V and 5 bases from J; bases unmatched to any gene: 0. CDR3 nucleotides: TGTGCCACCAGTAGCGGGGGGGAGACCCAGTACTTC. Translation: CATSSGGETQYF.

The chain couples TRBV24-1 to TRBJ2-7, with D possibly being TRBD1 (5 bases). V lost 4 bases, J lost 2 bases, and 17 bases lay in between. CDR3 length: 16 residues. The germline V gene has CDR1 KGHDR and CDR2 SFDVKD. CDR3 DNA sequence: TGTGCCACCAGTGAGGGAAGGGGTAAGGACCCCTACGAGCAGTACTTC. As protein: CATSEGRGKDPYEQYF.

This rearrangement joins TRBV27 to TRBJ2-1; 10 bases agree with TRBD2. Unmatched junction bases numbered 9, after V lost 10 bases and J lost 9 bases. Germline assignment: CDR1 MNHEY and CDR2 SMNVEV (reference sequence). The CDR3 runs to 13 residues. The CDR3 bases are TGTGCCACCGTCCCCAGCGGGAGGGTTGAGCAGTTCTTC. This sequence encodes CATVPSGRVEQFF.

In DNA form, the CDR3 reads TGTGCCACCAGCCGCGGGGGCACCTACAATGAGCAGTTCTTC. This sequence encodes CATSRGGTYNEQFF. The rearrangement uses TRBV24-1 and TRBJ2-1; D might be TRBD2 (7 bases). The length of the CDR3 is 14 residues. V dropped 7 bases and J dropped 2 bases, with 11 bases sitting between them. CDR1 is KGHDR, CDR2 SFDVKD, per germline.

The chain joins TRBV11-2 to TRBJ1-4, with D tentatively TRBD1 (6 bases). This CDR3 comprises 14 residues. Germline-derived CDR1 and CDR2 are SGHAT and FQNNGV. Trimming left V 2 bases short and J 5 bases short, with 9 bases between. CDR3 region: CASSLNRANEKLFF. Written as DNA, the CDR3 is TGTGCCAGCAGCTTAAACAGGGCGAATGAAAAACTGTTTTTT. Supplemented by reference TRBV11-2 and TRBJ1-4, the full variable domain reads EAGVAQSPRYKIIEKRQSVAFWCNPISGHATLYWYQQILGQGPKLLIQFQNNGVVDDSQLPKDRFSAERLKGVDSTLKIQPAKLEDSAVYLCASSLNRANEKLFFGSGTQLSVL.

This clone is a singleton in its sample. V and J are TRBV27 and TRBJ2-5; D perhaps matches TRBD1 (5 bases). The CDR3 has 14 amino acids. In germline, CDR1 is MNHEY, CDR2 SMNVEV (reference sequence). The ends were cut back, 3 bases at V and 5 bases at J, with 13 bases in the middle. The CDR3, as DNA: TGTGCCAGCAGTTTGAGCAGGGTGGCGGAGACCCAGTACTTC. It yields the protein CASSLSRVAETQYF.

The chain couples TRBV5-1 to TRBJ2-1; the match to TRBD2 covers 15 bases. This CDR3 spans 16 amino acids. With V trimmed by 4 bases and J by 7 bases, 6 bases remained unmatched. Germline assignment: CDR1 SGHRS and CDR2 YFSETQ. In DNA form, the CDR3 reads TGCGCCAGCAGCAAGGGACTAGCGGGAGGTATGAATGAGCAGTTCTTC. Encoded protein: CASSKGLAGGMNEQFF. Variable domain in full (rest from reference TRBV5-1 and TRBJ2-1): KAGVTQTPRYLIKTRGQQVTLSCSPISGHRSVSWYQQTPGQGLQFLFEYFSETQRNKGNFPGRFSGRQFSNSRSEMNVSTLELGDSALYLCASSKGLAGGMNEQFFGPGTRLTVL.

The CDR3 here is CASRGPGLAGVHEQFF. In DNA form, the CDR3 reads TGTGCCAGTAGGGGGCCGGGACTAGCGGGAGTCCATGAGCAGTTCTTC. The V call is TRBV19, the J call TRBJ2-1; 14 bases are shared with TRBD2. Germline trimming cut 6 bases from V and 8 bases from J; bases unmatched to any gene: 9. CDR1 and CDR2 (germline): LNHDA, SQIVND (reference sequence). This CDR3 is 16 amino acids long.

The chain uses TRBV7-9 and TRBJ1-2, with D unclear. V was cut by 8 bases and J by 1 base, with 11 bases left in between. The CDR3 length is 13 residues. Germline V gives CDR1 SEHNR, CDR2 FQNEAQ (reference sequence). As DNA, the CDR3 is TGTGCCAGCGCCCCCGGGGTTAACTATGGCTACACCTTC. It is translated as CASAPGVNYGYTF.

This clone showed up just once. The J gene is TRBJ2-3, the V gene TRBV7-8; 9 bases match TRBD2. CDR1 is SGHVS, CDR2 FQNEAQ, per germline. The length of the CDR3 is 14 residues. The trim removed 1 base at V and 5 bases at J, leaving 1 base unmatched. This chain's CDR3 is CASSLGSGRDTQYF. The CDR3 coding sequence is TGTGCCAGCAGCTTAGGTAGCGGGAGAGATACGCAGTATTTT.

CDR3 sequence reads: CASSIAGSQPQHF. Written as DNA, the CDR3 is TGTGCCAGTAGTATAGCTGGGAGTCAGCCCCAGCATTTT. The rearrangement joins TRBV19 to TRBJ1-5; D is ambiguous. This CDR3 is built from 13 residues. V was clipped by 1 base and J by 6 bases, with 7 bases between them. Germline V gene lookup returns CDR1 LNHDA and CDR2 SQIVND (reference sequence).

With respect to this clone: Other DNA sequences from this sample encode an identical CDR3 as well. The chain has TRBV12-3 or TRBV12-4 and TRBJ1-1; TRBD1 is a possible D gene (5 bases). V dropped 1 base and J dropped 5 bases, with 8 bases sitting between them. CDR3 length: 13 amino acids. The CDR3 loop reads CASSLGGGTEAFF. CDR3 bases: TGTGCCAGCAGTTTAGGTGGGGGGACTGAAGCTTTCTTT.

The CDR3 here is CASSGDRVRGNTIYF. The DNA of the CDR3 is TGTGCCAGCAGTGGGGACAGGGTTCGGGGAAACACCATATATTTT. The chain has TRBV2 and TRBJ1-3; 9 bases map to TRBD1. V was pared by 4 bases and J by 4 bases, with 5 bases of the junction left unmatched. CDR3 size: 15 residues. Germline values: CDR1 SNHLY, CDR2 FYNNEI.

The J gene is TRBJ1-2, the V gene TRBV7-9; 11 positions agree with TRBD1. The germline gives CDR1 SEHNR, CDR2 FQNEAQ (reference sequence). J was trimmed by 5 bases and V by 5 bases; bases with no gene match: 7. CDR3 size: 15 residues. The CDR3 bases are TGTGCCAGCAGCCCTTCCGGGACAGGGGGTTATGGCTACACCTTC. Translated, it gives CASSPSGTGGYGYTF.

V usage is TRBV6-1 and J usage is TRBJ2-7, with TRBD1 matching 8 bases. V lost 2 bases to trimming and J lost 6 bases; unmatched junction nucleotides: 9. CDR3 length equals 15 residues. Germline CDR1 and CDR2: MNHNS and SASEGT. Here the CDR3 reads CASSEWGTGTFEQYF. DNA for the CDR3: TGTGCCAGCAGTGAATGGGGGACAGGAACCTTCGAGCAGTACTTC.

The chain is built from TRBV19 and TRBJ1-2; D is possibly TRBD1 (5 bases). Trimming took 6 bases from V and 2 from J, leaving 10 bases between them. CDR1 and CDR2 (germline): LNHDA, SQIVND (reference sequence). The length of the CDR3 is 13 residues. In DNA, the CDR3 is TGTGCCAGTAGAGTGCAGGGCAACTATGGCTACACCTTC. Translating it yields CASRVQGNYGYTF. The full variable domain, its missing parts supplied by reference TRBV19 and TRBJ1-2, is DGGITQSPKYLFRKEGQNVTLSCEQNLNHDAMYWYRQDPGQGLRLIYYSQIVNDFQKGDIAEGYSVSREKKESFPLTVTSAQKNPTAFYLCASRVQGNYGYTFGSGTRLTVV.

The chain joins TRBV5-8 to TRBJ2-2, with a possible D match to TRBD2 (8 bases). The CDR3 runs 18 residues. Germline CDR1 is SGHTS and CDR2 is YDEGEE. Trimming stripped 3 bases from V and 4 bases from J, with 22 bases between. The CDR3 sequence: CASSSPGRGRSGTGELFF. The CDR3 DNA follows: TGTGCCAGCAGCTCACCCGGGAGGGGGCGAAGTGGCACCGGGGAGCTGTTTTTT.

The chain is built from TRBV4-2 and TRBJ2-1, with 7 nucleotides matching TRBD1. Germline values: CDR1 LGHNA, CDR2 YNFKEQ. J gave up 7 bases and V 3 bases, and 9 bases lay outside the gene matches. This CDR3 spans 15 amino acids. DNA for the CDR3: TGTGCCAGCAGCCACTCTCCGGGACAGTTAAATGAGCAGTTCTTC. Its translation: CASSHSPGQLNEQFF.

The J gene is TRBJ2-7, the V gene TRBV2, with 7 bases matching TRBD2. The CDR3 has 15 amino acids. The junction had 5 bases not matched to a gene; V was cut back by 1 base and J by 2 bases. Germline V lookup: CDR1 SNHLY, CDR2 FYNNEI. The CDR3 DNA follows: TGTGCCAGCAGTGAAGAGGGTAGCGGGCCCTACGAGCAGTACTTC. Amino acid sequence: CASSEEGSGPYEQYF. The full variable domain, rest sourced from reference TRBV2 and TRBJ2-7, is EPEVTQTPSHQVTQMGQEVILRCVPISNHLYFYWYRQILGQKVEFLVSFYNNEISEKSEIFDDQFSVERPDGSNFTLKIRSTKLEDSAMYFCASSEEGSGPYEQYFGPGTRLTVT.

The chain has TRBV20-1 and TRBJ2-2; TRBD2 matches at 8 bases. V lost 3 bases to trimming and J lost 1 base; unmatched junction nucleotides: 4. CDR3 length: 15 residues. Germline CDR1 is DFQATT and CDR2 is SNEGSKA (reference sequence). The CDR3 region has the DNA TGCAGTGCTAGTATTGCGGGAGGGAACACCGGGGAGCTGTTTTTT. It encodes CSASIAGGNTGELFF.

This chain joins TRBV24-1 and TRBJ1-2, with no clear D. The CDR3 consists of 15 residues. Germline assignment: CDR1 KGHDR and CDR2 SFDVKD. V was trimmed by 3 bases and J by 0 bases, leaving 10 bases between them. CDR3 sequence: CATSDPSDANYGYTF. CDR3 nucleotide sequence: TGTGCCACCAGTGATCCCAGCGACGCTAACTATGGCTACACCTTC.

This chain connects TRBV24-1 to TRBJ2-7; TRBD1 is a possible D gene (6 bases). This CDR3 has 15 amino acids. Trimming removed 2 bases at V and 0 bases at J, with 10 bases between. Germline loops: CDR1 KGHDR, CDR2 SFDVKD. CDR3: CATSDSDSFSYEQYF. In nucleotides, the CDR3 is TGTGCCACCAGTGATTCGGACAGCTTCTCCTACGAGCAGTACTTC.

The V gene is TRBV6-5, the J gene TRBJ1-4; 9 nucleotides agree with TRBD1. Trimming at V came to 7 bases and at J to 5 bases, leaving 8 bases not matched to a gene. Germline-derived CDR1 and CDR2 are MNHEY and SVGAGI. CDR3 length equals 15 residues. CDR3 loop: CASILGGTGNEKLFF. The CDR3 DNA reads TGTGCCAGCATCCTCGGAGGGACAGGGAATGAAAAACTGTTTTTT.

The V gene is TRBV27, the J gene TRBJ1-1; 7 bases map to TRBD1. The germline V gene encodes CDR1 MNHEY and CDR2 SMNVEV (reference sequence). The CDR3 is made up of 14 amino acids. Unmatched junction bases numbered 5, after V lost 2 bases and J lost 5 bases. In DNA form, the CDR3 reads TGTGCCAGCAGTTTAATCCAGGGGGGAACTGAAGCTTTCTTT. It encodes CASSLIQGGTEAFF.

This clone turned up a few times. This chain links TRBV19 with TRBJ2-1, with 13 bases lining up with TRBD2. This CDR3 is 16 amino acids long. Germline V gene data show CDR1 as LNHDA and CDR2 as SQIVND (reference sequence). Germline trimming cut 4 bases from V and 14 bases from J; bases unmatched to any gene: 14. This CDR3 is CASSTSGTSGTAREFF. CDR3 coding DNA: TGTGCCAGTAGTACTTCCGGGACTAGCGGGACCGCACGGGAGTTCTTC.

J is TRBJ2-7 and V is TRBV11-2, with 8 bases identical to TRBD1. Trimming took 5 bases from V and 2 from J; bases not matched to a gene: 2. The CDR3 has 13 residues. CDR1 is SGHAT, CDR2 FQNNGV, per germline. This CDR3 reads CASSAQGAYEQYF. CDR3 sequence (DNA): TGTGCCAGCAGCGCACAGGGGGCCTACGAGCAGTACTTC.

This chain uses TRBV5-1 with TRBJ1-4; no definite D call. From germline, CDR1 is SGHRS and CDR2 YFSETQ. The CDR3 length is 18 residues. V lost 4 bases to trimming and J lost 4 bases, with 23 bases between them. CDR3 nucleotides: TGCGCCAGCAGCCCTGGAGGATTGGGGTGGAAGGGTAATGAAAAACTGTTTTTT. Encoded protein: CASSPGGLGWKGNEKLFF.